Included here is one T cell receptor (beta chain) sequence, with context. Sequencing used immunoSEQ multiplex PCR; TCRdb keeps in-frame clones, though not all of them. The table lists approximately 250,000 clones, roughly 87% of them singletons. This record comes from a study of blood T cell repertoires in COVID-19. Study information: There were acute and convalescent COVID-19 samples, and they came from the United States, Italy and Spain. T cells, B-cell-depleted T cells, or PBMCs supplied cDNA or gDNA.

This CDR3 is 14 amino acids long. The germline gives CDR1 SGHAT, CDR2 FQDESV (reference sequence). The ends were cut back, 5 bases at V and 1 base at J, with 9 bases in the middle. Allocation to cohorts depended on clinical history reported by the participants. This TCR was recovered from a woman younger than 45 who had recovered from COVID-19. The sample taken for sequencing was PBMCs or T cells enriched from blood (not recorded which). The V gene is TRBV11-1, the J gene TRBJ1-3; D gene unclear. The CDR3 here is CASSTGSSGNTIYF. The CDR3 coding sequence is TGTGCCAGCAGCACGGGATCGTCTGGAAACACCATATATTTT.